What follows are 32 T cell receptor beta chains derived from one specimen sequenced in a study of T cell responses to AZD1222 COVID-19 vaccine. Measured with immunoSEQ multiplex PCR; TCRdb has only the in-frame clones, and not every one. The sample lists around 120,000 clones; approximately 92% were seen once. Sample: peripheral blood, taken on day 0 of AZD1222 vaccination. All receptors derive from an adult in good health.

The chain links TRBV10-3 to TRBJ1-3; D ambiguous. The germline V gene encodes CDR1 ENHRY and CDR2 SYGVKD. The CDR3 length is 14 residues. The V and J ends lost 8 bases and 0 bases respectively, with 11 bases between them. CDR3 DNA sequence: TGTGCCATCCGGGTCTCAAGCTCTGGAAACACCATATATTTT. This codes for CAIRVSSSGNTIYF.

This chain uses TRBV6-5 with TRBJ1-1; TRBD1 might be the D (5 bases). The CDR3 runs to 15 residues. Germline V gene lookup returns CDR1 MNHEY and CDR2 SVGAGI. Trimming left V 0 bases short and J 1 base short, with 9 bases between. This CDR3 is CASSYSRGQNTEAFF. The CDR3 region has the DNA TGTGCCAGCAGTTACTCGAGGGGTCAGAACACTGAAGCTTTCTTT.

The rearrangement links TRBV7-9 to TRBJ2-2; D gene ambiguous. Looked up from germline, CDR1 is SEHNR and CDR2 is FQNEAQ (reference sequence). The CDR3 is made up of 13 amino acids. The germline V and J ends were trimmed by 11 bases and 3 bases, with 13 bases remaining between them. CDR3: CAPTESHTGELFF. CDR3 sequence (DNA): TGTGCCCCCACGGAGTCCCACACCGGGGAGCTGTTTTTT.

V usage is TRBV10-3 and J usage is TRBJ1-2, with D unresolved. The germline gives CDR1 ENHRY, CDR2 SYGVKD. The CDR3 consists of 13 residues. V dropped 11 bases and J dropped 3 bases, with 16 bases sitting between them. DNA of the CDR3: TGTGCCTATCAACGGGCAGCCGACTATGGCTACACCTTC. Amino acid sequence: CAYQRAADYGYTF.

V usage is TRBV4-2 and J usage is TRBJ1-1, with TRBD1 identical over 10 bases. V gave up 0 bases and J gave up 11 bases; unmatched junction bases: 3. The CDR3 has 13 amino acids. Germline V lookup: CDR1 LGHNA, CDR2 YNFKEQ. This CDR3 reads CASSQDWGQGAFF. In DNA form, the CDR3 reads TGTGCCAGCAGCCAAGATTGGGGACAGGGGGCTTTCTTT.

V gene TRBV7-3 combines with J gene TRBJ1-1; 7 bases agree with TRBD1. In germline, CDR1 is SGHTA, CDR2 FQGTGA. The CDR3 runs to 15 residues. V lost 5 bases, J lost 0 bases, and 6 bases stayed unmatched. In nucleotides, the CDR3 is TGTGCCAGCAGCCCTGTGACAGGGATGAACACTGAAGCTTTCTTT. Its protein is CASSPVTGMNTEAFF.

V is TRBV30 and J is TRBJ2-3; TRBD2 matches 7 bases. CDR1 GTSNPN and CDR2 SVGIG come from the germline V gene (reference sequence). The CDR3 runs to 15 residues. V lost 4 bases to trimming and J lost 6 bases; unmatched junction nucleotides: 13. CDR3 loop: CAWISFGGSGDTQYF. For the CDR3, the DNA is TGTGCCTGGATTTCGTTCGGCGGGAGCGGGGATACGCAGTATTTT.

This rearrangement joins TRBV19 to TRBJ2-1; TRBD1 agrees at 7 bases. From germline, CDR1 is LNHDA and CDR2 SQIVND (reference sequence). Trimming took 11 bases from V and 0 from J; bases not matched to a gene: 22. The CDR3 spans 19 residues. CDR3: CARSRPGQTLYSSYNEQFF. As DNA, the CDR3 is TGTGCCCGAAGCCGACCGGGACAGACTCTTTATAGCTCCTACAATGAGCAGTTCTTC. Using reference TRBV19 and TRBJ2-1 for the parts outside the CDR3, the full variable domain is DGGITQSPKYLFRKEGQNVTLSCEQNLNHDAMYWYRQDPGQGLRLIYYSQIVNDFQKGDIAEGYSVSREKKESFPLTVTSAQKNPTAFYLCARSRPGQTLYSSYNEQFFGPGTRLTVL.

CDR3 in DNA: TGTGCCAGCAGCCTTCGGGGGGACTATGGCTACACCTTC. This sequence encodes CASSLRGDYGYTF. The chain combines TRBV3-1 (or the pseudogene TRBV3-2) with TRBJ1-2; possibly TRBD1 for D (5 bases). The CDR3 sequence is 13 residues long. The V and J ends lost 4 bases and 3 bases respectively, with 9 bases between them. Germline lookup yields CDR1 LGHDT and CDR2 YNNKEL (reference sequence).

The CDR3 DNA sequence: TGTGCCTGGAGTGTTGTTGACACCGGGGAGCTGTTTTTT. It yields the protein CAWSVVDTGELFF. V usage is TRBV30 and J usage is TRBJ2-2; the D is unclear. Germline CDR1 is GTSNPN and CDR2 is SVGIG (reference sequence). V was pared by 0 bases and J by 3 bases, with 5 bases between. The CDR3 runs to 13 residues. The whole variable domain, filled in from reference TRBV30 and TRBJ2-2, reads SQTIHQWPATLVQPVGSPLSLECTVEGTSNPNLYWYRQAAGRGLQLLFYSVGIGQISSEVPQNLSASRPQDRQFILSSKKLLLSDSGFYLCAWSVVDTGELFFGEGSRLTVL.

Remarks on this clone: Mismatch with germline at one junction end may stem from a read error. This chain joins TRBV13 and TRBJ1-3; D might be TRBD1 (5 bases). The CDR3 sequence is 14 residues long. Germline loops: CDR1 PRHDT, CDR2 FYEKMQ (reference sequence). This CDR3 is CASSLGVSGNTIYF. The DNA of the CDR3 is TGTGCCAGCAGCCTAGGGGTCTCTGGAAACACCATATATTTT.

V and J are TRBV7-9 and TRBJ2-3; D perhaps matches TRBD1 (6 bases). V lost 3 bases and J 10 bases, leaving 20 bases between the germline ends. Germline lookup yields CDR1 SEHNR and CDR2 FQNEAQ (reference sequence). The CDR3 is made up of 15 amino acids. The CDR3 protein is CASSFLTGNEGAQYF. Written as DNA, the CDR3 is TGTGCCAGCAGCTTCTTAACAGGGAATGAGGGGGCGCAGTATTTT.

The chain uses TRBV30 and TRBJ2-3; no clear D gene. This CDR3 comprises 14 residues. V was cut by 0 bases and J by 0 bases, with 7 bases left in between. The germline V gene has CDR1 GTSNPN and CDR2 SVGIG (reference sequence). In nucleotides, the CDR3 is TGTGCCTGGAGTGTTGTCCGGAGCACAGATACGCAGTATTTT. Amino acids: CAWSVVRSTDTQYF.

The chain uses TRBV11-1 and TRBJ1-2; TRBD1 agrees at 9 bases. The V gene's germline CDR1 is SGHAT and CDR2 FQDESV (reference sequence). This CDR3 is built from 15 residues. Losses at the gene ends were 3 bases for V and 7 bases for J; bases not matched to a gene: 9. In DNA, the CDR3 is TGTGCCAGCAGCTTCGTACCCACAGGGGGCGTTGGCTACACCTTC. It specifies CASSFVPTGGVGYTF.

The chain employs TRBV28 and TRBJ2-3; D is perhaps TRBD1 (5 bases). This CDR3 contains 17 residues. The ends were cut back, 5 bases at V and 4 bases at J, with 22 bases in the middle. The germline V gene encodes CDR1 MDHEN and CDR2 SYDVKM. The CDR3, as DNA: TGTGCCAGCAGTCCAACCGGACGGCCTCCAGGGTCAGATACGCAGTATTTT. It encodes CASSPTGRPPGSDTQYF.

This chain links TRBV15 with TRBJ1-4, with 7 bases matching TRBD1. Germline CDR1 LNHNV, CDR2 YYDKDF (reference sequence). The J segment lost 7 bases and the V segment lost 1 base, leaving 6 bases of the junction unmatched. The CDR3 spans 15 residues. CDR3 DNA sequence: TGTGCCACCAGCAGAGTTCCAGGGGGAAGTGAAAAACTGTTTTTT. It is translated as CATSRVPGGSEKLFF.

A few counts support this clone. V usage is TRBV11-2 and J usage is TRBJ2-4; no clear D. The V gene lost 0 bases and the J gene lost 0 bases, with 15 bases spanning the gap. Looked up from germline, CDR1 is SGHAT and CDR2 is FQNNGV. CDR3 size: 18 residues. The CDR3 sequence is CASSLDLGLNLAKNIQYF. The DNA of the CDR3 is TGTGCCAGCAGCTTAGATTTAGGGTTGAACCTAGCCAAAAACATTCAGTACTTC.

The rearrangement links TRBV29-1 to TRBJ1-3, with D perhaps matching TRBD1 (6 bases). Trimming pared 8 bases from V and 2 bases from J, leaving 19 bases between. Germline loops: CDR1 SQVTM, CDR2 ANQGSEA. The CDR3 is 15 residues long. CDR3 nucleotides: TGCAGCACACAGGGTGCGGGATCTGCTGGAAACACCATATATTTT. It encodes CSTQGAGSAGNTIYF.

Here the CDR3 reads CASSPRLGTVSYEQYF. The CDR3 coding sequence is TGTGCCAGCAGCCCCCGCTTAGGGACAGTCTCCTACGAGCAGTACTTC. V usage is TRBV11-1 and J usage is TRBJ2-7, with 7 bases that match TRBD1. Germline CDR1 is SGHAT and CDR2 is FQDESV (reference sequence). J lost 0 bases, V lost 5 bases, and 10 bases had no gene match. The CDR3 runs 16 residues.

CDR3 loop: CASSLSSGVNNEQFF. DNA of the CDR3: TGCGCCAGCAGCTTGTCCAGCGGGGTTAACAATGAGCAGTTCTTC. The chain joins TRBV5-1 to TRBJ2-1; TRBD2 agrees at 7 bases. Germline-derived CDR1 and CDR2 are SGHRS and YFSETQ. V was pared by 1 base and J by 5 bases, with 6 bases of the junction left unmatched. There are 15 residues in the CDR3.

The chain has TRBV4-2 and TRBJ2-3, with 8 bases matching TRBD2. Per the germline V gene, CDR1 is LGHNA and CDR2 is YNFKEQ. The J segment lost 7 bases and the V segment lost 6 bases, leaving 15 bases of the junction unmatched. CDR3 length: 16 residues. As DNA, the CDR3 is TGTGCCAGCAGTTCTGAGCGGTTTCCGGGGGGGAATACGCAGTATTTT. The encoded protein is CASSSERFPGGNTQYF.

This CDR3 reads CASSFWGTSFNNEQFF. The DNA of the CDR3 is TGCGCCAGCAGCTTCTGGGGGACTAGCTTTAACAATGAGCAGTTCTTC. The genes are TRBV5-1 and TRBJ2-1, with 9 bases fitting TRBD2. Germline values: CDR1 SGHRS, CDR2 YFSETQ. J lost 5 bases, V lost 2 bases, and 8 bases had no gene match. The CDR3 runs to 16 residues.

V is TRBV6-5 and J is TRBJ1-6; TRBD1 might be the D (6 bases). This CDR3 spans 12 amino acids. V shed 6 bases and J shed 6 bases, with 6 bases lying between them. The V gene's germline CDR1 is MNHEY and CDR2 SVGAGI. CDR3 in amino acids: CASSRGNSPLHF. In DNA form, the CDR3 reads TGTGCCAGCAGCAGGGGTAATTCACCCCTCCACTTT.

CDR3 bases: TGCAGCGTAACGACAGGCGGCGATGGCTACACCTTC. Its translation is CSVTTGGDGYTF. The V gene is TRBV29-1, the J gene TRBJ1-2; perhaps TRBD1 as D (6 bases). Trimming shortened V by 6 bases and J by 6 bases, and 14 bases separated the two germline ends. Germline V CDR1 and CDR2: SQVTM, ANQGSEA. The CDR3 extends over 12 amino acids. The whole variable domain, filled in from reference TRBV29-1 and TRBJ1-2, reads SAVISQKPSRDICQRGTSLTIQCQVDSQVTMMFWYRQQPGQSLTLIATANQGSEATYESGFVIDKFPISRPNLTFSTLTVSNMSPEDSSIYLCSVTTGGDGYTFGSGTRLTVV.

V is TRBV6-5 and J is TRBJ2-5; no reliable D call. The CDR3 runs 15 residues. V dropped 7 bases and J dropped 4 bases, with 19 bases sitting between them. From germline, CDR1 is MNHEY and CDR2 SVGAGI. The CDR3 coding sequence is TGTGCCAGCACCTCTGTTCGTGGGTTCGGAGAGACCCAGTACTTC. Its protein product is CASTSVRGFGETQYF.

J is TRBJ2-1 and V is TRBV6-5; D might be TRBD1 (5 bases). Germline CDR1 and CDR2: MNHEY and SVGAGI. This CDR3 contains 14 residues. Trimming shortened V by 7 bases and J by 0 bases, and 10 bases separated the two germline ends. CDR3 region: CASTPRVSYNEQFF. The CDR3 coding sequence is TGTGCCAGCACGCCCAGGGTCTCCTACAATGAGCAGTTCTTC.

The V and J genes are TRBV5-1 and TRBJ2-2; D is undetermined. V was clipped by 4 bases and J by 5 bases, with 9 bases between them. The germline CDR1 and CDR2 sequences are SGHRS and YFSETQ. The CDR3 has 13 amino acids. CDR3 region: CASSPMSTGELFF. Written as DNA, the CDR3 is TGCGCCAGCAGCCCCATGTCGACCGGGGAGCTGTTTTTT.

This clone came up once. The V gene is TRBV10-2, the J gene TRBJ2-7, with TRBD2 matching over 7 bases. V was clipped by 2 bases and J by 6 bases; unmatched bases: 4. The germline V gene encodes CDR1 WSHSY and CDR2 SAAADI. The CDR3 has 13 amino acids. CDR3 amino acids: CASSEVGGGEQYF. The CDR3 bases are TGCGCCAGCAGTGAGGTTGGGGGGGGCGAGCAGTACTTC.

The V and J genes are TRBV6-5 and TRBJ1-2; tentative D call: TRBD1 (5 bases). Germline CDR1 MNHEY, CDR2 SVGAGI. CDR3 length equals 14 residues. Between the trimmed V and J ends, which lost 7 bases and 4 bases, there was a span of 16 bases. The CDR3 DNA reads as TGTGCCAGCAATGGAGGAGGGACCCCCTATGGCTACACCTTC. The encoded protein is CASNGGGTPYGYTF.

CDR3 protein: CASSDRATNEKLFF. The CDR3 DNA reads as TGTGCCAGTAGCGACAGGGCAACTAATGAAAAACTGTTTTTT. The J gene is TRBJ1-4, the V gene TRBV19; 7 positions match TRBD1. Per the germline V gene, CDR1 is LNHDA and CDR2 is SQIVND (reference sequence). This CDR3 is 14 amino acids long. Losses at the gene ends were 6 bases for V and 0 bases for J; bases not matched to a gene: 1. Full variable domain (rest looked up from reference TRBV19 and TRBJ1-4): DGGITQSPKYLFRKEGQNVTLSCEQNLNHDAMYWYRQDPGQGLRLIYYSQIVNDFQKGDIAEGYSVSREKKESFPLTVTSAQKNPTAFYLCASSDRATNEKLFFGSGTQLSVL.

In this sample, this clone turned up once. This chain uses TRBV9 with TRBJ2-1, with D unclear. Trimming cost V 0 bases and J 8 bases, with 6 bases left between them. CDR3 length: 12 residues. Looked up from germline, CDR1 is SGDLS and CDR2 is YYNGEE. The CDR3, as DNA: TGTGCCAGCAGCGTAGAGATGGATGAGCAGTTCTTC. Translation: CASSVEMDEQFF.

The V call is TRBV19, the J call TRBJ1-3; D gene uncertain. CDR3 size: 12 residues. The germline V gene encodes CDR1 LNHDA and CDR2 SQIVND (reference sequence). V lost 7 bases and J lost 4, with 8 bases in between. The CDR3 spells CASKSAGNTIYF. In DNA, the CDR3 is TGTGCCAGTAAATCGGCAGGAAACACCATATATTTT.